Listed here are 25 T cell receptor beta chains from one sample, sequenced in a study of vaccination effects on CD4 cells after COVID-19. Sequencing used immunoSEQ multiplex PCR; TCRdb keeps in-frame clones, though not all of them. The data show just over 20,000 clones, with about 70% seen just once and about a sixth held by the top ten. The antigens of these receptors remain unknown. Antigen-specific CD4+ T cells were expanded with viral peptide pools in the ViraFEST assay before sequencing. The culture ran for around 10 days before CD4+ T cells were isolated. The sample in question was CD4+ T cells from PBMCs cultured with HCoV-229E spike peptides, obtained before COVID-19 vaccination. Receptors originate from a human donor who received a COVID-19 vaccine.

The CDR3 sequence: CASSYLAKVVSPLHF. The CDR3 coding sequence is TGTGCCAGCAGTTACCTGGCCAAAGTTGTTTCACCCCTCCACTTT. The rearrangement joins TRBV6-5 to TRBJ1-6, with D uncertain. V dropped 2 bases and J dropped 9 bases, with 14 bases sitting between them. The CDR3 runs 15 residues. CDR1 MNHEY and CDR2 SVGAGI come from the germline V gene.

The rearrangement uses TRBV3-1 (or the pseudogene TRBV3-2) and TRBJ2-5, with 9 bases fitting TRBD2. The CDR3 totals 15 residues. The J segment lost 2 bases and the V segment lost 7 bases, leaving 8 bases of the junction unmatched. Germline V CDR1 and CDR2: LGHDT, YNNKEL (reference sequence). CDR3 sequence (DNA): TGTGCCAGCACGTCGCGGGGGGGAATACAAGAGACCCAGTACTTC. Amino acids: CASTSRGGIQETQYF.

The rearrangement links TRBV7-9 to TRBJ2-7, with 8 bases fitting TRBD2. This CDR3 has 14 amino acids. The ends lost 2 bases at V and 5 bases at J; junction bases unmatched: 5. Germline V gives CDR1 SEHNR, CDR2 FQNEAQ (reference sequence). The CDR3 DNA is TGTGCCAGCAGCTTATCCCTAGCGGGCGACGAGCAGTACTTC. This translates into CASSLSLAGDEQYF.

About this clone itself: One end of the junction is discordant with germline, which a read error may explain. The genes are TRBV19 and TRBJ2-7, with 7 bases identical to TRBD2. This CDR3 region has 15 residues. The germline gives CDR1 LNHDA, CDR2 SQIVND (reference sequence). CDR3 region: CATSTIAGPNYEQYF. The CDR3 DNA reads TGTGCCACTAGTACTATAGCGGGCCCTAACTACGAGCAGTACTTC.

This clone has just a few counts. The gene calls are TRBV5-5 and TRBJ1-6; TRBD1 matches 7 bases. Per germline, CDR1 SGHKS and CDR2 YYEKEE (reference sequence). The CDR3 length is 14 residues. Unmatched junction bases numbered 4, after V lost 3 bases and J lost 7 bases. This chain's CDR3 is CASSSGTANSPLHF. The CDR3 region has the DNA TGTGCCAGCAGCTCCGGGACAGCCAATTCACCCCTCCACTTT.

The rearrangement links TRBV27 to TRBJ1-2; D remains unclear. Germline lookup yields CDR1 MNHEY and CDR2 SMNVEV (reference sequence). This CDR3 contains 13 residues. Between the trimmed V and J ends, which lost 5 bases and 4 bases, there was a span of 11 bases. The CDR3 region has the DNA TGTGCCAGCAGTACCTCAGGACGCTATGGCTACACCTTC. It translates to CASSTSGRYGYTF.

The V and J genes are TRBV12-3 or TRBV12-4 and TRBJ2-1; unclear D gene. The CDR3 covers 12 residues. V dropped 6 bases and J dropped 9 bases, with 12 bases sitting between them. For the CDR3, the DNA is TGTGCCAGCAGCCCCGAGATATTTGAGCAGTTCTTC. Amino acid sequence: CASSPEIFEQFF.

This clone was seen a handful of times. The chain joins TRBV4-2 to TRBJ2-7, with 7 bases fitting TRBD1. In germline, CDR1 is LGHNA, CDR2 YNFKEQ. Trimming removed 0 bases from V and 4 bases from J; junction bases left unmatched: 6. The CDR3 extends over 15 amino acids. CDR3: CASSQDEGAKYEQYF. DNA for the CDR3: TGTGCCAGCAGCCAAGACGAGGGGGCTAAATACGAGCAGTACTTC.

Here the CDR3 reads CATSRQGRGQPQHF. The CDR3 DNA is TGTGCCACCAGTAGACAGGGGAGGGGACAGCCCCAGCATTTT. The chain uses TRBV24-1 and TRBJ1-5; 8 positions agree with TRBD1. The CDR3 has 14 amino acids. The germline V gene has CDR1 KGHDR and CDR2 SFDVKD. V was clipped by 6 bases and J by 7 bases; unmatched bases: 7.

The V call is TRBV4-2, the J call TRBJ2-1, with D unclear. V gave up 0 bases and J gave up 10 bases, with 19 bases separating them. Germline V gene data show CDR1 as LGHNA and CDR2 as YNFKEQ. This CDR3 contains 16 residues. CDR3 bases: TGTGCCAGCAGCCAAGAGATGAGCGCTCGGACGAGGGAGCAGTTCTTC. It codes for CASSQEMSARTREQFF.

The gene calls are TRBV7-9 and TRBJ2-7; D uncertain. Germline V gives CDR1 SEHNR, CDR2 FQNEAQ (reference sequence). This CDR3 contains 16 residues. V was cut by 5 bases and J by 5 bases, with 22 bases left in between. The CDR3 loop reads CASSPHPRLGGNEQYF. The CDR3 nucleotides are TGTGCCAGCAGCCCTCATCCACGACTCGGCGGAAACGAGCAGTACTTC. The complete variable domain, with remaining parts taken from reference TRBV7-9 and TRBJ2-7, reads DTGVSQNPRHKITKRGQNVTFRCDPISEHNRLYWYRQTLGQGPEFLTYFQNEAQLEKSRLLSDRFSAERPKGSFSTLEIQRTEQGDSAMYLCASSPHPRLGGNEQYFGPGTRLTVT.

CDR3: CASSQRANNEQFF. CDR3 DNA sequence: TGCGCCAGCAGTCAAAGGGCCAACAATGAGCAGTTCTTC. The chain employs TRBV10-2 and TRBJ2-1, with D unresolved. The CDR3 has 13 residues. The V and J ends lost 5 bases and 5 bases respectively, with 10 bases between them. Germline CDR1 reads WSHSY; CDR2 reads SAAADI.

The chain uses TRBV11-2 and TRBJ2-5; possible D gene TRBD1, 6 bases. The V gene lost 7 bases and the J gene lost 4 bases, with 19 bases spanning the gap. The CDR3 sequence is 15 residues long. Germline V CDR1 and CDR2: SGHAT, FQNNGV. CDR3: CASNQVTGVGETQYF. The DNA of the CDR3 is TGTGCCAGCAACCAAGTGACAGGAGTAGGAGAGACCCAGTACTTC.

The chain recombines TRBV29-1 with TRBJ2-5, with a weak D call TRBD1 (5 bases). Between the trimmed V and J ends, which lost 3 bases and 5 bases, there was a span of 13 bases. The CDR3 is 13 amino acids. Germline V gene sequence: CDR1 SQVTM, CDR2 ANQGSEA. The CDR3 here is CSVDQGSLETQYF. The DNA for the CDR3 is TGCAGCGTTGACCAGGGTAGCTTGGAGACCCAGTACTTC.

The genes are TRBV10-3 and TRBJ2-2, with TRBD2 identical over 8 bases. CDR3 length: 15 amino acids. Looked up from germline, CDR1 is ENHRY and CDR2 is SYGVKD. V lost 10 bases to trimming and J lost 0 bases; unmatched junction nucleotides: 7. The CDR3 spells CASEGGGTNTGELFF. As DNA, the CDR3 is TGTGCCAGCGAGGGCGGGGGGACGAACACCGGGGAGCTGTTTTTT.

V gene TRBV5-1 combines with J gene TRBJ2-1; TRBD1 is a possible D gene (6 bases). V was shortened by 0 bases and J by 4 bases, with 11 bases between the two germline ends. Germline V lookup: CDR1 SGHRS, CDR2 YFSETQ. The CDR3 contains 15 residues. CDR3 DNA sequence: TGCGCCAGCAGCTTGGCCAGGGGATCTTACAATGAGCAGTTCTTC. The encoded protein is CASSLARGSYNEQFF.

The chain recombines TRBV21-1 with TRBJ2-6. TRBV21-1 is a known pseudogene. This CDR3 has 17 amino acids. CDR3 nucleotide sequence: TGTGCCAGCAGCAATCCCACCCGGACCTCTGGGGCCAACGTCCTGACTTTC. Translation: CASSNPTRTSGANVLTF.

This clone has only a few counts. This chain connects TRBV6-4 to TRBJ1-1; D is unclear. Germline CDR1 reads MRHNA; CDR2 reads SNTAGT. The V end was cut by 2 bases, the J end by 11 bases, with 18 bases between. This CDR3 region has 14 residues. DNA for the CDR3: TGTGCCAGCAGTGACCTCCAGATCCCGGGGTTGGCTTTCTTT. Residues: CASSDLQIPGLAFF.

The rearrangement joins TRBV19 to TRBJ1-1; 7 bases map to TRBD1. V lost 6 bases, J lost 4 bases, and 8 bases stayed unmatched. The CDR3 runs 14 residues. Germline CDR1 reads LNHDA; CDR2 reads SQIVND (reference sequence). The CDR3 bases are TGTGCCAGTAGCCACCAGACAGGGCCCACTGAAGCTTTCTTT. The encoded protein is CASSHQTGPTEAFF.

The V call is TRBV7-8, the J call TRBJ1-6, with 9 bases identical to TRBD1. Germline V gene data show CDR1 as SGHVS and CDR2 as FQNEAQ. J gave up 6 bases and V 5 bases, and 8 bases lay outside the gene matches. There are 16 residues in the CDR3. The CDR3 protein is CASSQADRGINSPLHF. The CDR3 DNA is TGTGCCAGCAGCCAAGCCGACAGGGGGATTAATTCACCCCTCCACTTT.

This chain connects TRBV5-1 to TRBJ2-3; a possible D gene is TRBD1 (6 bases). This CDR3 is built from 16 residues. Germline-derived CDR1 and CDR2 are SGHRS and YFSETQ. Trimming took off 0 bases at V and 0 bases at J, with 11 bases between the two ends. Here the CDR3 DNA reads TGCGCCAGCAGCTTGGGGCTGGACAGTAGCACAGATACGCAGTATTTT. Amino acid sequence: CASSLGLDSSTDTQYF.

The J gene is TRBJ2-3, the V gene TRBV24-1; 8 bases line up with TRBD2. Germline V gene lookup returns CDR1 KGHDR and CDR2 SFDVKD. There are 14 residues in the CDR3. V shed 10 bases, J shed 0 bases, and the junction held 5 bases outside the gene matches. The CDR3 loop is CATATGGSTDTQYF. The CDR3 coding sequence is TGTGCCACTGCCACGGGGGGGAGCACAGATACGCAGTATTTT.

The rearrangement uses TRBV6-4 and TRBJ1-1; D is possibly TRBD1 (5 bases). The CDR3 is 12 amino acids. Per the germline V gene, CDR1 is MRHNA and CDR2 is SNTAGT. V was clipped by 0 bases and J by 11 bases, with 10 bases between them. The CDR3 spells CASSDSMGEAFF. CDR3 DNA: TGTGCCAGCAGTGACTCGATGGGGGAGGCTTTCTTT.

The chain joins TRBV7-2 to TRBJ2-7, with 9 positions matching TRBD2. CDR1 and CDR2 (germline): SGHTA, FQGNSA. This CDR3 contains 13 residues. V was pared by 5 bases and J by 3 bases, with 2 bases of the junction left unmatched. The CDR3 bases are TGTGCCAGCAGCCCGACTAGCGGCTACGAGCAGTACTTC. It is translated as CASSPTSGYEQYF.

The genes are TRBV7-9 and TRBJ2-3; D is undetermined. Trimming removed 5 bases from V and 6 bases from J, with 6 bases in between. Germline assignment: CDR1 SEHNR and CDR2 FQNEAQ (reference sequence). The CDR3 length is 11 residues. The CDR3 sequence is CASSAGDTQYF. The DNA for the CDR3 is TGTGCCAGCAGCGCAGGCGATACGCAGTATTTT.